This T cell receptor (beta chain) was captured by sequencing in a study of regulatory T cells in long-lasting Graves disease. As for the study in general: The study enrolled newly diagnosed Graves' patients on antithyroid drugs under 3 months. Overall study findings and caveats: Segments TRBV28, TRBJ1-2 and TRBJ2-5 showed preferential usage in persistent disease.

The CDR3 is 17 residues long. The V end lost 1 base, the J end lost 1 base, and 15 bases lay between the germline ends. Germline V gene sequence: CDR1 MNHEY, CDR2 SMNVEV (reference sequence). Arm-PCR of CDR3 regions with iRepertoire HTBI primers generated TCR beta libraries. MiXCR was run by TCRdb on the multiplex PCR reads, yielding one entry per CDR3 protein. The sample includes about 210,000 distinct CDR3 sequences, roughly a fifth of them seen just once. Noted time point: newly diagnosed GD, antithyroid drugs for less than 3 months. The TCR library was made from RNA extracted from PBMCs. This clonotype was detected ten times or more. The antigen remains unidentified. These records were also assigned to another study, of T cells in Graves' hyperthyroidism and ophthalmopathy. That paper notes: HTBI primers drove first-round RT-PCR of the TCR CDR3. The model's output predicted ophthalmopathy at a median of roughly 6 months prior to onset.

This specimen was peripheral blood mononuclear cells (PBMCs), taken at new diagnosis, from a patient treated with antithyroid drugs. The origin of this receptor is a woman in her twenties or thirties with Graves disease. This rearrangement joins TRBV27 to TRBJ2-3, with D perhaps TRBD1 or TRBD2 (6 bases each). CDR3 amino acids: CASSLLSTGAGTDTQYF. The DNA for the CDR3 is TGTGCCAGCAGTTTATTGAGTACGGGGGCGGGCACAGATACGCAGTATTTT.